What follows describes a single T cell receptor beta chain. Its matching antigen is unknown. The data are from a study of cytomegalovirus exposure and HLA in healthy donors. Broader study findings: Cytomegalovirus status, reportedly, was diagnosed with high specificity and sensitivity by the classifier. Presence/absence comparisons presumed near-even sequencing depth among donors. A later analysis showed that HLA-associated TCR beta chains had undergone more clonal expansion than equally common others.

The PCR had 60 Vbeta and 13 Jbeta primers. Authors' analysis steps: A follow-up analysis tallied 73 million or so unique TCR beta chains, 8.5 million to 14 million shared. Sequenced by immunoSEQ multiplex PCR; TCRdb stores in-frame clones only, minus some. V and J calls and clone size are given by that table; D and trimming were obtained from the DNA. The table lists under 200,000 clones, approximately 80% of them singletons. Trimming took 4 bases from V and 7 from J; bases not matched to a gene: 7. The CDR3 runs to 15 residues. Germline V gene sequence: CDR1 LGHNA, CDR2 YSLEER. The clonotype originates from a woman aged 25-40 years in good health and CMV-seropositive. The material sequenced was PBMCs. The chain joins TRBV4-3 to TRBJ2-3; 11 bases align to TRBD1. CDR3 amino acids: CASSPPGTGGNTQYF. The DNA for the CDR3 is TGCGCCAGCAGCCCGCCAGGGACAGGGGGAAATACGCAGTATTTT.